This TCR beta chain is drawn from a study of sequential checkpoint blockade in melanoma. Repertoires were generated with immunoSEQ multiplex PCR, while TCRdb's copy carries only in-frame clones and drops some. The data contain about 21,000 clones, about four fifths of them singletons. The V end was cut by 8 bases, the J end by 5 bases, with 13 bases between. CDR3 length: 13 residues. Germline loops: CDR1 MNHEY, CDR2 SVGAGI. Treatment meaning: randomized to nivolumab then ipilimumab (arm A) or the reverse (arm B). The sequence derives from a human donor with melanoma. V usage is TRBV6-5 and J usage is TRBJ1-5; D is perhaps TRBD1 (6 bases). The sequences come from CD8+ T cells sorted from blood (inferred from file names), collected from a patient given nivolumab and ipilimumab in sequence. In DNA form, the CDR3 reads TGTGCCAGCGCGGCCAGGGGATATCAGCCCCAGCATTTT. This codes for CASAARGYQPQHF.